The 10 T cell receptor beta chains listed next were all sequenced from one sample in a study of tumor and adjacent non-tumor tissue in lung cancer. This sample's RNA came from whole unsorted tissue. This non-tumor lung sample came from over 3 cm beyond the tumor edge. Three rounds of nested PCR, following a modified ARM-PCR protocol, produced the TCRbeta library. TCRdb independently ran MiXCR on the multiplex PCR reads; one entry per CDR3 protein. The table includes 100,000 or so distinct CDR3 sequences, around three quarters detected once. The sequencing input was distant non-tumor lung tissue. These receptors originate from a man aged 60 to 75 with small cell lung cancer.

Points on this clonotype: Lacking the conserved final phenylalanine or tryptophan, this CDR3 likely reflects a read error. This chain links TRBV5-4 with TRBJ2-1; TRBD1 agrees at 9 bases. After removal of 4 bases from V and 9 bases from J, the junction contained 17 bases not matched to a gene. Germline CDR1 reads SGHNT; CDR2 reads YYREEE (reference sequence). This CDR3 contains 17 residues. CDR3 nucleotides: TGTGCCAGCAGCCCAATGTCCCTAGGGACAGGGATAGGTGAGCAGTTCCTT. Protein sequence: CASSPMSLGTGIGEQFL.

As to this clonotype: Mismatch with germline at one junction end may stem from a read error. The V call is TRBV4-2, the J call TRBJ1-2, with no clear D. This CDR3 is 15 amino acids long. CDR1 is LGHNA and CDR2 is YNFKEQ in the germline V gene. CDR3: CVSSQYDEGSNGYTF. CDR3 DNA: TGTGTCAGCAGCCAATATGACGAGGGTAGCAATGGCTACACCTTC.

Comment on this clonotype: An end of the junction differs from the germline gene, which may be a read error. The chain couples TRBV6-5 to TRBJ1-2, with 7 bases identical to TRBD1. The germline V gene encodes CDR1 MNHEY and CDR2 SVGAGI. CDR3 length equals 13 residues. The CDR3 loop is CVSSSTGYYGYTF. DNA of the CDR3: TGTGTCAGCAGTTCGACAGGGTACTATGGCTATACCTTC.

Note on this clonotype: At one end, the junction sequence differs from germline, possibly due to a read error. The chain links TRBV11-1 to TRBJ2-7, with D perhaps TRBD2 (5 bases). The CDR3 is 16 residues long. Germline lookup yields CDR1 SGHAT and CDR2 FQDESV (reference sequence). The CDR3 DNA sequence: TGTGCCAGCAGCTACCTCTCTTCCGGGATTGCGTACGAGCGGTACTTC. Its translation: CASSYLSSGIAYERYF.

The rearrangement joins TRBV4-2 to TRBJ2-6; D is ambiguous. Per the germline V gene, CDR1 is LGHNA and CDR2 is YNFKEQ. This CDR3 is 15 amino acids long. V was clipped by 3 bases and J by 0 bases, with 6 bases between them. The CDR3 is CASSQENSGANVLTF. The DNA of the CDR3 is TGTGCCAGCAGCCAGGAGAACTCTGGGGCCAACGTCCTGACTTTC.

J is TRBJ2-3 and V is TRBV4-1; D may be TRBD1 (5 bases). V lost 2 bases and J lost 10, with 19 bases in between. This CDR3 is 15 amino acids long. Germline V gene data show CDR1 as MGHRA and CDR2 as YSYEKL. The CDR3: CASSQTTVIRDAQYF. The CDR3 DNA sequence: TGCGCCAGCAGCCAAACAACAGTCATCAGGGATGCGCAGTATTTT.

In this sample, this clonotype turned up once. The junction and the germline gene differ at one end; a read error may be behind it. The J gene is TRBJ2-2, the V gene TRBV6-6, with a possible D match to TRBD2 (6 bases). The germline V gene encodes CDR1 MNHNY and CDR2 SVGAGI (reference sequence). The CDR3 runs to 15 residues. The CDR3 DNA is TGTGACAGCAGTTATAGCAGGAGGGACACCGGGGAGCTGTTTTTT. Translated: CDSSYSRRDTGELFF.

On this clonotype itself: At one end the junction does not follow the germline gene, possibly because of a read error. The CDR3 nucleotides read TGTGCCAACAGCTTTTACAGGACCTACAATGAGCAGTTCTTC. Protein sequence: CANSFYRTYNEQFF. The chain employs TRBV5-5 and TRBJ2-1, with D possibly matching TRBD1 (5 bases). The CDR3 contains 14 residues. From germline, CDR1 is SGHKS and CDR2 YYEKEE (reference sequence).

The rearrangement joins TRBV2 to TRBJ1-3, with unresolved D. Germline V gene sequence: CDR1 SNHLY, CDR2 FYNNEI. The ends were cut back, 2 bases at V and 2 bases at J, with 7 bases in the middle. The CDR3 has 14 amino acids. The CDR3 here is CASSELGAGNTIYF. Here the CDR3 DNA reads TGTGCCAGCAGTGAATTAGGAGCTGGAAACACCATATATTTT.

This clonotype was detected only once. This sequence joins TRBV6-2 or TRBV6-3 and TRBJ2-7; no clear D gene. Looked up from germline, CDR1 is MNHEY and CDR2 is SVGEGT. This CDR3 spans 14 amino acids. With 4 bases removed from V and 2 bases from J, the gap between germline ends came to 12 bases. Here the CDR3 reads CASSSEENAYEQYF. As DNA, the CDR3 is TGTGCCAGCAGTTCTGAGGAGAATGCCTACGAGCAGTACTTC.